This TCR beta chain was identified during a study of cytomegalovirus exposure and HLA in healthy donors. Regarding donors, all were healthy bone marrow donors. PCR employed 60 Vbeta and 13 Jbeta primers. Method: immunoSEQ multiplex PCR; TCRdb's copy keeps in-frame clones and lacks some. This sample's table reports fewer than 40,000 clones. The specimen was PBMCs. The TCR was taken from a woman aged 40 to 55 in good health and CMV-seropositive.

Here the CDR3 reads CASSRTSGDTDTQYF. CDR3 nucleotide sequence: TGTGCCAGCAGCCGGACTAGCGGAGATACAGATACGCAGTATTTT. V and J are TRBV7-2 and TRBJ2-3; TRBD2 matches 10 bases. The V segment lost 5 bases and the J segment 3 bases; nucleotides outside the gene matches: 5. Germline V CDR1 and CDR2: SGHTA, FQGNSA. The CDR3 runs to 15 residues.